This TCR beta chain was obtained from a study of T-cell reconstitution after alpha-beta-depleted transplantation in children. The study, taken as a whole, reports: Some patients' high day-60 TCRbeta diversity was attributed to recipient cells surviving conditioning. Reportedly, alpha-beta T cells present about two months post-transplant originated from several hundred expanded clones of graft origin. T-cell counts and diversity at one year post-transplant came mainly from newly produced T cells.

In regard to this clonotype: Its antigen is not known.

J was trimmed by 5 bases and V by 4 bases; bases with no gene match: 5. The CDR3 runs to 14 residues. From germline, CDR1 is LNHDA and CDR2 SQIVND (reference sequence). Unique molecular identifiers were built into the TCRbeta library. Via MiXCR, TCRdb re-called the PCR reads, giving one row per CDR3 protein. The sample contains around 200,000 distinct CDR3 sequences, roughly 8.3% of which appear only once. Sequenced here: PBMCs, mostly from graft donor cells, sampled 360 days after TCRalphabeta/CD19-depleted stem cell transplant. This chain connects TRBV19 to TRBJ2-7, with TRBD1 matching 10 bases. The TCR sequence derives from a male patient aged 2-9 years who had a stem cell transplant for acute myeloid leukemia, so the T cells may come from the graft donor. The CDR3 reads CASSTTGGRDEQYF. Written as DNA, the CDR3 is TGTGCCAGTAGTACGACAGGGGGCCGGGACGAGCAGTACTTC.